These 4 T cell receptor beta chains came from one sample sequenced in a study of OX40 agonist ivuxolimab in advanced cancers. Clones were sequenced by immunoSEQ multiplex PCR, and TCRdb holds only the in-frame ones, with some missing. The sample lists 90,000 or so clones, around 90% seen once, with 3.4% in the top ten. The sample was CD4+ or CD8+ T cells sorted from blood, taken in a trial of the OX40 agonist ivuxolimab. The receptor source for this set is an adult with an advanced solid tumor such as melanoma, head and neck, liver or kidney cancer.

The chain recombines TRBV19 with TRBJ1-1; the match to TRBD1 covers 10 bases. Trimming cost V 9 bases and J 5 bases; bases outside gene matches: 15. The CDR3 has 16 amino acids. Germline V gives CDR1 LNHDA, CDR2 SQIVND (reference sequence). The CDR3 is CASLPWTGGLGTEAFF. The CDR3 DNA sequence: TGTGCCAGCCTGCCCTGGACAGGGGGATTAGGGACTGAAGCTTTCTTT.

The chain carries TRBV4-1 and TRBJ2-1; no clear D gene. Germline V CDR1 and CDR2: MGHRA, YSYEKL. There are 16 residues in the CDR3. V was pared by 0 bases and J by 7 bases, with 16 bases between. The chain's CDR3 is CASSQEGYRARNEQFF. DNA for the CDR3: TGCGCCAGCAGCCAAGAAGGGTATAGGGCGCGGAATGAGCAGTTCTTC.

This rearrangement joins TRBV5-1 to TRBJ2-7; 14 nucleotides agree with TRBD2. CDR1 is SGHRS and CDR2 is YFSETQ in the germline V gene. The CDR3 has 17 amino acids. V lost 3 bases and J lost 0; bases outside the gene matches: 5. The CDR3 sequence is CASSSPGLAGASYEQYF. DNA for the CDR3: TGCGCCAGCAGCTCGCCGGGACTAGCGGGAGCCTCCTACGAGCAGTACTTC.

The chain carries TRBV4-3 and TRBJ2-3; D remains unclear. V was shortened by 1 base and J by 5 bases, with 7 bases between the two germline ends. In germline, CDR1 is LGHNA, CDR2 YSLEER. The CDR3 is 13 amino acids. The CDR3 protein is CASSQGAGDTQYF. Here the CDR3 DNA reads TGCGCCAGCAGCCAAGGGGCCGGAGATACGCAGTATTTT.